The 25 T cell receptor beta chains below all came from one sample that was sequenced in a study of vaccination and CD4 T cells after COVID-19. The treatment denotes: roughly 11-day PBMC culture with coronavirus spike peptide pools or control peptides (ViraFEST assay). Their antigens remain unidentified. CD4+ T cells that had been cultured provided DNA sequenced with the Oncomine TCR Beta short-read assay. Via MiXCR, TCRdb re-called the PCR reads, giving one row per CDR3 protein. The table lists some 16,000 distinct CDR3 sequences, roughly two fifths of them singletons. Input material: CD4+ T cells from blood, cultured in vitro. All receptors come from a human donor who had recovered from COVID-19.

The table lists this clonotype with a few counts. This chain connects TRBV7-8 to TRBJ2-3; no clear D gene. From germline, CDR1 is SGHVS and CDR2 FQNEAQ. CDR3 length: 14 residues. V dropped 5 bases and J dropped 2 bases, with 11 bases sitting between them. The CDR3 coding sequence is TGTGCCAGCAGCCATCGTCTATACACAGATACGCAGTATTTT. Residues: CASSHRLYTDTQYF.

The chain links TRBV28 to TRBJ1-5; the match to TRBD1 covers 8 bases. Per germline, CDR1 MDHEN and CDR2 SYDVKM. Unmatched junction bases numbered 4, after V lost 1 base and J lost 5 bases. This CDR3 spans 15 amino acids. CDR3 region: CASSLSRTGHQPQHF. Written as DNA, the CDR3 is TGTGCCAGCAGTTTATCTCGGACAGGGCATCAGCCCCAGCATTTT. Complete variable domain (other parts from reference TRBV28 and TRBJ1-5): DVKVTQSSRYLVKRTGEKVFLECVQDMDHENMFWYRQDPGLGLRLIYFSYDVKMKEKGDIPEGYSVSREKKERFSLILESASTNQTSMYLCASSLSRTGHQPQHFGDGTRLSIL.

This clonotype was detected only a few times. In DNA, the CDR3 is TGCAGTGCAACCACGGGCTCCTACAATGAGCAGTTCTTC. Residues: CSATTGSYNEQFF. The chain employs TRBV20-1 and TRBJ2-1; unclear D gene. V lost 6 bases and J lost 0, with 9 bases in between. The CDR3 consists of 13 residues. Germline CDR1 and CDR2: DFQATT and SNEGSKA (reference sequence).

This clonotype was recorded only once. This chain connects TRBV4-3 to TRBJ2-7; 11 bases agree with TRBD2. The germline CDR1 and CDR2 sequences are LGHNA and YSLEER. This CDR3 comprises 16 residues. With 0 bases clipped from V and 4 bases from J, the junction kept 5 bases outside the gene matches. The CDR3 loop reads CASSQEPSGRFYEQYF. CDR3 DNA sequence: TGCGCCAGCAGCCAAGAACCTAGCGGGAGGTTTTACGAGCAGTACTTC.

V gene TRBV7-3 combines with J gene TRBJ2-7, with TRBD1 matching over 11 bases. Germline CDR1 SGHTA, CDR2 FQGTGA. V lost 3 bases, J lost 3 bases, and 4 bases stayed unmatched. The CDR3 has 15 residues. CDR3 in DNA: TGTGCCAGCAGCTTGGCCGGGACAGGGGGCTACGAGCAGTACTTC. It yields the protein CASSLAGTGGYEQYF.

The J gene is TRBJ1-1, the V gene TRBV7-8; 8 bases agree with TRBD1. J was trimmed by 7 bases and V by 1 base; bases with no gene match: 5. The CDR3 has 14 residues. From germline, CDR1 is SGHVS and CDR2 FQNEAQ. CDR3 residues: CASSLGTGRIEAFF. CDR3 DNA sequence: TGTGCCAGCAGCTTAGGGACAGGGAGGATTGAAGCTTTCTTT.

The table lists this clonotype with a count of one. The chain employs TRBV4-1 and TRBJ2-5, with D possibly being TRBD1 (5 bases). V was clipped by 0 bases and J by 4 bases, with 12 bases between them. Germline V gives CDR1 MGHRA, CDR2 YSYEKL. The CDR3 is made up of 15 amino acids. In nucleotides, the CDR3 is TGCGCCAGCAGCCAAGATCTCAGGGCCGGAGAGACCCAGTACTTC. Translating gives CASSQDLRAGETQYF.

This clonotype was seen a handful of times. The chain recombines TRBV4-1 with TRBJ2-5, with 9 bases fitting TRBD2. V trimming: 3 bases; J trimming: 3 bases; junction bases outside the gene matches: 17. The CDR3 has 19 residues. Germline CDR1 reads MGHRA; CDR2 reads YSYEKL. The chain's CDR3 is CASSHLVTKLAGPKETQYF. Written as DNA, the CDR3 is TGCGCCAGCAGCCACCTAGTAACGAAACTAGCGGGCCCCAAAGAGACCCAGTACTTC.

This clonotype was seen more than once but under ten times. V and J are TRBV20-1 and TRBJ2-1; TRBD2 matches at 8 bases. V dropped 1 base and J dropped 7; count of bases not matched to a gene: 12. Germline V gene sequence: CDR1 DFQATT, CDR2 SNEGSKA (reference sequence). This CDR3 has 16 amino acids. As DNA, the CDR3 is TGCAGTGCTAGAGGCCTCAGAGCGGGAGAACTAAATGAGCAGTTCTTC. Translating it yields CSARGLRAGELNEQFF.

This sequence joins TRBV25-1 and TRBJ2-3, with no clear D. V dropped 4 bases and J dropped 0 bases, with 2 bases sitting between them. Looked up from germline, CDR1 is MGHDK and CDR2 is SYGVNS. This CDR3 contains 12 residues. CDR3 in DNA: TGTGCCAGCAGTGCTAGCACAGATACGCAGTATTTT. Protein: CASSASTDTQYF.

The chain is built from TRBV5-4 and TRBJ1-2; 8 bases fit TRBD1. The CDR3 has 15 residues. Germline CDR1 and CDR2: SGHNT and YYREEE (reference sequence). The trim removed 4 bases at V and 4 bases at J, leaving 9 bases unmatched. The CDR3: CASSLIGQGFYGYTF. Here the CDR3 DNA reads TGTGCCAGCAGCCTGATCGGACAGGGATTCTATGGCTACACCTTC.

The chain joins TRBV20-1 to TRBJ2-1, with D perhaps matching TRBD2 (7 bases). Trimming pared 2 bases from V and 3 bases from J, leaving 14 bases between. The CDR3 runs 15 residues. Germline loops: CDR1 DFQATT, CDR2 SNEGSKA (reference sequence). CDR3 amino acids: CSARRRRGLYNEQFF. CDR3 DNA sequence: TGCAGTGCTAGAAGACGGCGGGGGCTCTACAATGAGCAGTTCTTC.

The gene calls are TRBV11-2 and TRBJ1-1; D gene uncertain. The V end lost 6 bases, the J end lost 7 bases, and 12 bases lay between the germline ends. Germline-derived CDR1 and CDR2 are SGHAT and FQNNGV. The CDR3 length is 12 residues. Here the CDR3 DNA reads TGTGCCAGCAGTTCTCTAGGGCTTGAAGCTTTCTTT. Translated, it gives CASSSLGLEAFF.

The rearrangement links TRBV4-1 to TRBJ2-7; TRBD1 is a possible D gene (6 bases). The CDR3 runs to 16 residues. V lost 3 bases to trimming and J lost 3 bases, with 18 bases between them. The germline V gene has CDR1 MGHRA and CDR2 YSYEKL. In DNA form, the CDR3 reads TGCGCCAGCAGCCACCAACGGACAGAAGGGATCTACGAGCAGTACTTC. It yields the protein CASSHQRTEGIYEQYF.

The chain's CDR3 is CSANRDGNSPLHF. CDR3 DNA sequence: TGCAGTGCGAACAGGGATGGTAATTCACCCCTCCACTTT. The rearrangement joins TRBV20-1 to TRBJ1-6; possibly TRBD1 for D (6 bases). There are 13 residues in the CDR3. Trimming cost V 6 bases and J 6 bases, with 12 bases left between them. The germline V gene has CDR1 DFQATT and CDR2 SNEGSKA (reference sequence).

This clonotype was seen more than once but under ten times. The chain uses TRBV19 and TRBJ1-5; D is unresolved. CDR1 and CDR2 (germline): LNHDA, SQIVND (reference sequence). Trimming removed 5 bases at V and 3 bases at J, with 17 bases between. There are 16 residues in the CDR3. The CDR3 DNA is TGTGCCAGTAGTGCGGGTTCGGCGGGGTACAATCAGCCCCAGCATTTT. The encoded protein is CASSAGSAGYNQPQHF. The variable domain in full, with the rest retrieved from reference TRBV19 and TRBJ1-5, is DGGITQSPKYLFRKEGQNVTLSCEQNLNHDAMYWYRQDPGQGLRLIYYSQIVNDFQKGDIAEGYSVSREKKESFPLTVTSAQKNPTAFYLCASSAGSAGYNQPQHFGDGTRLSIL.

This clonotype appeared a few times. V is TRBV5-1 and J is TRBJ2-5; TRBD1 is a possible D gene (5 bases). The CDR3 sequence is 15 residues long. Germline CDR1 SGHRS, CDR2 YFSETQ. The V end lost 2 bases, the J end lost 1 base, and 12 bases lay between the germline ends. The CDR3: CASSFQGAPQETQYF. The CDR3 coding sequence is TGCGCCAGCAGCTTTCAGGGTGCCCCCCAAGAGACCCAGTACTTC.

This clonotype was counted between two and nine times. The chain employs TRBV6-1 and TRBJ2-7; 13 positions agree with TRBD2. V shed 4 bases, J shed 1 base, and the junction held 1 base outside the gene matches. CDR1 and CDR2 (germline): MNHNS, SASEGT. This CDR3 is 15 amino acids long. Here the CDR3 reads CASSGLAGGSYEQYF. In nucleotides, the CDR3 is TGTGCCAGCAGTGGACTAGCGGGAGGATCCTACGAGCAGTACTTC.

The chain is built from TRBV2 and TRBJ1-4, with 10 positions matching TRBD1. Germline CDR1 is SNHLY and CDR2 is FYNNEI. The CDR3 runs to 15 residues. With V trimmed by 6 bases and J by 8 bases, 9 bases remained unmatched. The CDR3 bases are TGTGCCAGCAGGAGGACGACAGGGGGCAGGGAAAAACTGTTTTTT. Encoded protein: CASRRTTGGREKLFF.

The chain couples TRBV6-2 or TRBV6-3 to TRBJ1-2; D remains ambiguous. This CDR3 spans 16 amino acids. Germline V gene sequence: CDR1 MNHEY, CDR2 SVGEGT. Trimming left V 2 bases short and J 3 bases short, with 16 bases between. This CDR3 is CASSYRRRVDHYGYTF. The CDR3 DNA is TGTGCCAGCAGTTACCGAAGACGGGTCGATCACTATGGCTACACCTTC.

This clonotype was recorded a few times. This chain connects TRBV24-1 to TRBJ2-7; D not resolved. The V gene's germline CDR1 is KGHDR and CDR2 SFDVKD. Between the trimmed V and J ends, which lost 0 bases and 2 bases, there was a span of 4 bases. CDR3 length: 13 amino acids. For the CDR3, the DNA is TGTGCCACCAGTGATTTGGGGACCTACGAGCAGTACTTC. This translates into CATSDLGTYEQYF.

The CDR3 DNA follows: TGTGCCAGCAGCGTGGACACTGAAGCTTTCTTT. Amino acids: CASSVDTEAFF. This chain links TRBV7-9 with TRBJ1-1; D gene uncertain. In germline, CDR1 is SEHNR, CDR2 FQNEAQ (reference sequence). The V and J ends lost 5 bases and 3 bases respectively, with 4 bases between them. The CDR3 contains 11 residues. Combining the CDR3 with reference TRBV7-9 and TRBJ1-1 gives the whole variable domain DTGVSQNPRHKITKRGQNVTFRCDPISEHNRLYWYRQTLGQGPEFLTYFQNEAQLEKSRLLSDRFSAERPKGSFSTLEIQRTEQGDSAMYLCASSVDTEAFFGQGTRLTVV.

This clonotype turned up a few times. The V call is TRBV20-1, the J call TRBJ2-1; 8 bases fit TRBD2. The junction had 11 bases not matched to a gene; V was cut back by 0 bases and J by 7 bases. The CDR3 is 16 amino acids. CDR1 DFQATT and CDR2 SNEGSKA come from the germline V gene (reference sequence). The CDR3: CSARDQGSGSWNEQFF. The CDR3 coding sequence is TGCAGTGCTAGAGATCAAGGGAGCGGGAGCTGGAATGAGCAGTTCTTC.

In this sample, this clonotype turned up a few times. The chain links TRBV20-1 to TRBJ2-3; 12 nucleotides agree with TRBD2. The germline V gene has CDR1 DFQATT and CDR2 SNEGSKA (reference sequence). V was pared by 3 bases and J by 2 bases, with 6 bases of the junction left unmatched. CDR3 length: 16 amino acids. For the CDR3, the DNA is TGCAGTGCTAGTGACCGGACTAGCGGGGCCACAGATACGCAGTATTTT. Protein product: CSASDRTSGATDTQYF.

The chain is built from TRBV9 and TRBJ1-6; no reliable D call. Germline V gives CDR1 SGDLS, CDR2 YYNGEE. This CDR3 contains 16 residues. V dropped 0 bases and J dropped 10 bases, with 17 bases sitting between them. CDR3 residues: CASSVATEGAGSPLHF. CDR3 sequence (DNA): TGTGCCAGCAGCGTAGCTACGGAGGGAGCGGGGTCACCCCTCCACTTT.